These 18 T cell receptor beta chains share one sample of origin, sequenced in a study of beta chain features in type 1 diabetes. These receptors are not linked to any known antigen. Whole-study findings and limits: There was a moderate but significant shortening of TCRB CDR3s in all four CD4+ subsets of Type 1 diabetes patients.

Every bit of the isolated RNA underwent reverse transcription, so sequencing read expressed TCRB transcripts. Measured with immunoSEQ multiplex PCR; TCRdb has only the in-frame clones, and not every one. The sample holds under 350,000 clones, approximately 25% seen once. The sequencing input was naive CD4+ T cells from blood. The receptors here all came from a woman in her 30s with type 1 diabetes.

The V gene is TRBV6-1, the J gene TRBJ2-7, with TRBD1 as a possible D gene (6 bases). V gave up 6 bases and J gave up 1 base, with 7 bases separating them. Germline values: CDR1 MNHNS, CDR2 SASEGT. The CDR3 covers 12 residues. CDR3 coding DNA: TGTGCCAGCAGCACAGGGTCCTACGAGCAGTACTTC. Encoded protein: CASSTGSYEQYF.

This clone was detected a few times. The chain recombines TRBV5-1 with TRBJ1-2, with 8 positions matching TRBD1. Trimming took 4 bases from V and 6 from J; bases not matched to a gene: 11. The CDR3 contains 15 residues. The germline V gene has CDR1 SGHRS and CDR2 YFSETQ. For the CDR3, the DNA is TGCGCCAGCAGCCTAACCCCGGGACAGGTGGATGGCTACACCTTC. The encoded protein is CASSLTPGQVDGYTF.

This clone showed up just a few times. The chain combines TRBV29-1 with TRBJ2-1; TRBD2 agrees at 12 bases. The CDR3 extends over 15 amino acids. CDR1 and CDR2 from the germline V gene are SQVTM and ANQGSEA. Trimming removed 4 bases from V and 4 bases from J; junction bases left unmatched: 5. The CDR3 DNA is TGCAGCGTTGGGAAGGGGACTAGCGGGTACAATGAGCAGTTCTTC. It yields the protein CSVGKGTSGYNEQFF.

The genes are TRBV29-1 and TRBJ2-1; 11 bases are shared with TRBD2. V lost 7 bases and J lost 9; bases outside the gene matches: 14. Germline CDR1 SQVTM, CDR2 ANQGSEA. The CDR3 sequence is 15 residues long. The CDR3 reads CSGGATASGRSEQFF. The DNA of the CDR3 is TGCAGCGGTGGTGCCACGGCTAGCGGGAGGAGTGAGCAGTTCTTC.

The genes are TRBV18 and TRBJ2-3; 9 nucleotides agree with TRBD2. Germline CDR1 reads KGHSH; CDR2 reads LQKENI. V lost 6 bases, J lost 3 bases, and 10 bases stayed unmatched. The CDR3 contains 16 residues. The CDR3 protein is CASSPSRLADTDTQYF. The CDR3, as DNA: TGTGCCAGCTCCCCATCAAGACTAGCGGATACAGATACGCAGTATTTT.

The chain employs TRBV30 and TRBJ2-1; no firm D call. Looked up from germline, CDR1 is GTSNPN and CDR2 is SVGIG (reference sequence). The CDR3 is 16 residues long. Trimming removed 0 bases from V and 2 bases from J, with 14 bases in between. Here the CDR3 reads CAWSVWANAPYNEQFF. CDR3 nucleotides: TGTGCCTGGAGTGTTTGGGCCAACGCACCCTACAATGAGCAGTTCTTC. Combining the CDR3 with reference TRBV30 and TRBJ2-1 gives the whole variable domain SQTIHQWPATLVQPVGSPLSLECTVEGTSNPNLYWYRQAAGRGLQLLFYSVGIGQISSEVPQNLSASRPQDRQFILSSKKLLLSDSGFYLCAWSVWANAPYNEQFFGPGTRLTVL.

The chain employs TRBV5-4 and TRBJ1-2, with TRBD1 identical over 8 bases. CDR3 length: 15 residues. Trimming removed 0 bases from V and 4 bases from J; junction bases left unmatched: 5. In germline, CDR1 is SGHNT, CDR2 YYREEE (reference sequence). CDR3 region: CASSLGRTGFYGYTF. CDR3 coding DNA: TGTGCCAGCAGCTTGGGGAGGACAGGGTTCTATGGCTACACCTTC.

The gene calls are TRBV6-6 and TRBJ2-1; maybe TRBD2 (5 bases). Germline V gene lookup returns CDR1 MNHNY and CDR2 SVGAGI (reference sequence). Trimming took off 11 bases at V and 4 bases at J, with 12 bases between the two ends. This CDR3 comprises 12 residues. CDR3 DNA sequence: TGTGCCGGCCGGGGAAGTTACAATGAGCAGTTCTTC. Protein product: CAGRGSYNEQFF.

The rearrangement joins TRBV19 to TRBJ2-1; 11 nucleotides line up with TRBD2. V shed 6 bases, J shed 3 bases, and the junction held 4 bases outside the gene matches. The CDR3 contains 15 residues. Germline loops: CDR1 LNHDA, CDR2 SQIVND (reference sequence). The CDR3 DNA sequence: TGTGCCAGTAGGATTAGCGGGAGGGACTACAATGAGCAGTTCTTC. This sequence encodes CASRISGRDYNEQFF.

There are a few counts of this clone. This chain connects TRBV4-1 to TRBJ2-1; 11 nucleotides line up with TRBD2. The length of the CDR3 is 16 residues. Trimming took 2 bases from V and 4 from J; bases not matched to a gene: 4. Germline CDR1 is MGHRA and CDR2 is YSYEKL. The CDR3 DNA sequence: TGCGCCAGCAGCCAATTAGGACTAGCGGGTTACAATGAGCAGTTCTTC. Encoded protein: CASSQLGLAGYNEQFF.

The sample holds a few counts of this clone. This chain's CDR3 is CASSSGTPYGYTF. The CDR3 bases are TGTGCCAGCAGCTCCGGGACACCGTATGGCTACACCTTC. The chain joins TRBV7-9 to TRBJ1-2; possibly TRBD1 for D (6 bases). V was cut by 4 bases and J by 5 bases, with 11 bases left in between. The germline V gene encodes CDR1 SEHNR and CDR2 FQNEAQ (reference sequence). There are 13 residues in the CDR3.

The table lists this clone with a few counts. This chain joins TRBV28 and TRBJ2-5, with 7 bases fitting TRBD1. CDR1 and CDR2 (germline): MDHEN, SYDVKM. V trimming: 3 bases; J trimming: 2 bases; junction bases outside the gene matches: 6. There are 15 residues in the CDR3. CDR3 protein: CASSLTPGQQETQYF. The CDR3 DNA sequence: TGTGCCAGCAGTTTGACGCCGGGACAGCAAGAGACCCAGTACTTC.

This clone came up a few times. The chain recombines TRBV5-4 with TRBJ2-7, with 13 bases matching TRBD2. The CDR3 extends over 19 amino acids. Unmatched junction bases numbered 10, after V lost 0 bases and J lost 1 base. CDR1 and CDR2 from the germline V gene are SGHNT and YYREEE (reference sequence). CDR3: CASSLGTSGRSRRSYEQYF. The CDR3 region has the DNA TGTGCCAGCAGCTTGGGGACTAGCGGGAGATCAAGGCGGTCCTACGAGCAGTACTTC.

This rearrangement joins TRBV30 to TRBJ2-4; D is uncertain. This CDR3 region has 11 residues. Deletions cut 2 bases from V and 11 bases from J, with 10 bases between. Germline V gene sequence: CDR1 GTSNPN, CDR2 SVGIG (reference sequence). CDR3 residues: CAWSLERLQYF. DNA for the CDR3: TGTGCCTGGAGTTTAGAACGCCTTCAGTACTTC. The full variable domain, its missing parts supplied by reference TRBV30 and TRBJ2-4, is SQTIHQWPATLVQPVGSPLSLECTVEGTSNPNLYWYRQAAGRGLQLLFYSVGIGQISSEVPQNLSASRPQDRQFILSSKKLLLSDSGFYLCAWSLERLQYFGAGTRLSVL.

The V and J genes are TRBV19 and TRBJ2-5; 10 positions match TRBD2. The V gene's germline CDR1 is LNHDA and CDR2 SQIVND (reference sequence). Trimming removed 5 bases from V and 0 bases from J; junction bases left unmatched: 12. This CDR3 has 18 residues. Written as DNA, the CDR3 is TGTGCCAGTAGTCCTAGCGGGAGAAGGGGAGAGTACCAAGAGACCCAGTACTTC. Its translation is CASSPSGRRGEYQETQYF.

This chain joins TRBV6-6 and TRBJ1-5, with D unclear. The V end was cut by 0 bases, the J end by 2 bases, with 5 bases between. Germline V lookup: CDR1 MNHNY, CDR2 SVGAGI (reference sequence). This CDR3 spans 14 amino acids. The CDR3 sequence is CASSYSERNQPQHF. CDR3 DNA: TGTGCCAGCAGTTACTCGGAGCGCAATCAGCCCCAGCATTTT.

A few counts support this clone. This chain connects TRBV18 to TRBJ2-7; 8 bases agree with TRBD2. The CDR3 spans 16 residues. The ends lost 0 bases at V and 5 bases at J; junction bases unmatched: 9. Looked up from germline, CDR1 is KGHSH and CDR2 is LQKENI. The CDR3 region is CASSPPSVAGNHEQYF. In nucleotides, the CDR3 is TGTGCCAGCTCACCACCATCCGTAGCGGGAAACCACGAGCAGTACTTC.

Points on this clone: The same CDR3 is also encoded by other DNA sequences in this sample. The CDR3 is CAWSASGYEQYF. The DNA of the CDR3 is TGTGCCTGGAGTGCTAGCGGTTACGAGCAGTACTTC. The chain couples TRBV30 to TRBJ2-7, with 7 bases matching TRBD2. V lost 1 base to trimming and J lost 4 bases; unmatched junction nucleotides: 1. The germline V gene has CDR1 GTSNPN and CDR2 SVGIG (reference sequence). The CDR3 contains 12 residues. The variable domain in full, completed from reference TRBV30 and TRBJ2-7, reads SQTIHQWPATLVQPVGSPLSLECTVEGTSNPNLYWYRQAAGRGLQLLFYSVGIGQISSEVPQNLSASRPQDRQFILSSKKLLLSDSGFYLCAWSASGYEQYFGPGTRLTVT.